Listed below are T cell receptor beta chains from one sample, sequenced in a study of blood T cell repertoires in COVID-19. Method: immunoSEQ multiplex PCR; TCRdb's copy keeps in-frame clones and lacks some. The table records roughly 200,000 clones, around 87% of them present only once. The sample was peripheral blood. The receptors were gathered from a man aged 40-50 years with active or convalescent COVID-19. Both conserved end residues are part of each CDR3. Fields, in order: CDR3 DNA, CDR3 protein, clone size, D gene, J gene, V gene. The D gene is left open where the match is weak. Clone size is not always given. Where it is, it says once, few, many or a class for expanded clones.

TGTGCCAGCAGTGAGTCCGGGGGATGGGGAGATACGCAGTATTTT,CASSESGGWGDTQYF,-,-,TRBJ2-3,TRBV6-1
TGTGCCAGCAGCTTAGACTCACTAGCCTACGAGCAGTACTTC,CASSLDSLAYEQYF,-,-,TRBJ2-7,TRBV7-2
TGTGCCAGCACCGTAGGGGCAGGAGATATTGAGACCCAGTACTTC,CASTVGAGDIETQYF,once,-,TRBJ2-5,TRBV7-9
TGTGCCAGCAGTTTACGGGAAAAACTGTTTTTT,CASSLREKLFF,-,-,TRBJ1-4,TRBV28
TGTGCCAGCAGCGTTTCTGCGAGGGTCGGGGAAGCTTTCTTT,CASSVSARVGEAFF,few,-,TRBJ1-1,TRBV6-5
TGTGCCAGCAGTTACTCGGGACAGGACTATGGCTACACCTTC,CASSYSGQDYGYTF,-,TRBD1,TRBJ1-2,TRBV6-2/TRBV6-3
TGCAGCGTTGAACAGGGGATGAGCGAGCAGTACTTC,CSVEQGMSEQYF,-,-,TRBJ2-7,TRBV29-1
TGTGCCAGCAGAGACCGGGACAGGGGGCGCGGGGATACGCAGTATTTT,CASRDRDRGRGDTQYF,-,TRBD1,TRBJ2-3,TRBV28
TGTGCCAGCAGTGTTACAGGGGTAAGGTCACCCCTCCACTTT,CASSVTGVRSPLHF,-,TRBD1,TRBJ1-6,TRBV2
TGTGCCAGCAGCCAAGTTCCCACATTCTACGAGCAGTACTTC,CASSQVPTFYEQYF,-,-,TRBJ2-7,TRBV14
TGTGCCAGCAGCGTGGGGTGGGGGCCGGCCTATGGCTACACCTTC,CASSVGWGPAYGYTF,-,-,TRBJ1-2,TRBV9
TGTGCCACCAGCGGGACAGGGCAGGGCACAGATACGCAGTATTTT,CATSGTGQGTDTQYF,-,TRBD1,TRBJ2-3,TRBV24-1
TGTGCCAGCAGCTTCACGACTAGCGGGAAATACGAGCAGTACTTC,CASSFTTSGKYEQYF,-,TRBD2,TRBJ2-7,TRBV5-4
TGTGCCAGCAGCCGCGGGACGGGACCTAACTCTGAAGCTTTCTTT,CASSRGTGPNSEAFF,-,-,TRBJ1-1,TRBV14
TGCAGCGTTTTGACAGATGGCTACACCTTC,CSVLTDGYTF,-,-,TRBJ1-2,TRBV29-1
TGCGCCAGCAGCTTGGAGGGGGTCCCGAACACCGGGGAGCTGTTTTTT,CASSLEGVPNTGELFF,-,-,TRBJ2-2,TRBV5-1
TGTGCCAGCAGCTTAACCCGACTAGCGGGGGGGCATGAGCAGTTCTTC,CASSLTRLAGGHEQFF,-,TRBD2,TRBJ2-1,TRBV7-3
TGCAGTGCTAGTCTCAGGGATACAGGGAGCGGGAGAGAGACCCAGTACTTC,CSASLRDTGSGRETQYF,-,TRBD2,TRBJ2-5,TRBV20-1
TGTGCCAGCAGCACTGGACAGTACGAGCAGTACTTC,CASSTGQYEQYF,-,-,TRBJ2-7,TRBV5-6
TGTGCCAGCAGCTTGCCAACGGGGGACACCATATATTTT,CASSLPTGDTIYF,-,-,TRBJ1-3,TRBV5-4
TGTGCCATCAGTGAGTTAGCGGGGGGGACCGATGAGCAGTTCTTC,CAISELAGGTDEQFF,-,TRBD2,TRBJ2-1,TRBV10-3
TGTGCCAGCAGTGAAGGGGACGACGGGAGTCAGCCCCAGCATTTT,CASSEGDDGSQPQHF,few,-,TRBJ1-5,TRBV2
TGTGCCAGCAGTGAAGCGACAGGGTACAGTGAGCAGTTCTTC,CASSEATGYSEQFF,-,TRBD1,TRBJ2-1,TRBV2
TGTGCCAGCACCGGGGGGGCCCATCAGCCCCAGCATTTT,CASTGGAHQPQHF,-,-,TRBJ1-5,TRBV28
TGCGCCAGCAGCTCAGGGGGCGGCTATGGCTACACCTTC,CASSSGGGYGYTF,-,TRBD1,TRBJ1-2,TRBV5-1
TGTGCCAGCAGCTACCCGACAGAGGGGGTTGAAGCTTTCTTT,CASSYPTEGVEAFF,-,-,TRBJ1-1,TRBV7-3
TGCGCCAGCAGCCAAATGTCGGATCAGCCCCAGCATTTT,CASSQMSDQPQHF,-,-,TRBJ1-5,TRBV4-1
TGTGCCAGTAGTCCCTCGGTACGAACTAGCACAGATACGCAGTATTTT,CASSPSVRTSTDTQYF,-,-,TRBJ2-3,TRBV19
TGTGCCAGCAGAGGGGCTACTAGCACAGATACGCAGTATTTT,CASRGATSTDTQYF,-,-,TRBJ2-3,TRBV28
TGTGCCAGCCAAGAGACAGATACGCAGTATTTT,CASQETDTQYF,-,-,TRBJ2-3,TRBV28
TGTGCCAGTAGCGTGGGGGCGGGCTACACTGAAGCTTTCTTT,CASSVGAGYTEAFF,-,-,TRBJ1-1,TRBV19
TGTGCCAGCAGCTTAGATGTGGGGGGGCGAGCGACAGATACGCAGTATTTT,CASSLDVGGRATDTQYF,-,-,TRBJ2-3,TRBV11-2
TGTGCCACCAACGCGGGGGAGCAAGAGACCCAGTACTTC,CATNAGEQETQYF,-,TRBD2,TRBJ2-5,TRBV2
TGTGCCACGAATATCGGACAGGAAGAGACCCAGTACTTC,CATNIGQEETQYF,-,TRBD1,TRBJ2-5,TRBV6-5
TGTGCCAGCAGTCCCGGGACAGGGGGATATTCACCCCTCCACTTT,CASSPGTGGYSPLHF,-,TRBD1,TRBJ1-6,TRBV6-5
TGTGCCAGCAGCCAAGGAATAAGCGAGCAGACGCAGTATTTT,CASSQGISEQTQYF,-,-,TRBJ2-3,TRBV4-2
TGTGCCAGCAGTACAGGGCCCCAGACCCAGTACTTC,CASSTGPQTQYF,-,-,TRBJ2-5,TRBV2
TGTGCCAGCAGCTTTTGGAGCACCACTGAAGCTTTCTTT,CASSFWSTTEAFF,-,-,TRBJ1-1,TRBV7-8
TGTGCCAGCAGTTACCTTAGCGGTTTAAGCTCCTACAATGAGCAGTTCTTC,CASSYLSGLSSYNEQFF,-,-,TRBJ2-1,TRBV27
TGTGCCAGCAGCCAAGATCAGCAGAGGGACAGGGGTAATTCACCCCTCCACTTT,CASSQDQQRDRGNSPLHF,-,TRBD1,TRBJ1-6,TRBV14
TGTGCCAGCAGTCCCGGACAGTCAAGGAACACTGAAGCTTTCTTT,CASSPGQSRNTEAFF,-,-,TRBJ1-1,TRBV2
TGCGCCAGCAGCCGGAACAGGAACACTGAAGCTTTCTTT,CASSRNRNTEAFF,-,-,TRBJ1-1,TRBV10-1
TGCAGTGCTAGCGCTAATGAAAAACTGTTTTTT,CSASANEKLFF,-,-,TRBJ1-4,TRBV20-1
TGTGCCAGCAGTCAGACAGGTCCCTATGGCTACACCTTC,CASSQTGPYGYTF,-,-,TRBJ1-2,TRBV2
TGTGCCAGCAATCAGCGGGGGGCAGAGACCCAGTACTTC,CASNQRGAETQYF,-,TRBD2,TRBJ2-5,TRBV12-3/TRBV12-4
TGTGCCAGCAGCTTAGACAGTTACACTGAAGCTTTCTTT,CASSLDSYTEAFF,-,-,TRBJ1-1,TRBV7-2
TGTGCCAGCAGCGTAGTCGGGGGGACAGGGGACTACACCTTC,CASSVVGGTGDYTF,-,TRBD1,TRBJ1-2,TRBV9
TGCGCCAGCAGCCTAACTATCGGGGCAGGGGGCACTGAAGCTTTCTTT,CASSLTIGAGGTEAFF,-,TRBD1,TRBJ1-1,TRBV4-1
TGCAGCGTTGCGGGGAAATCTAATTCACCCCTCCACTTT,CSVAGKSNSPLHF,-,-,TRBJ1-6,TRBV29-1
TGTGCCAGCAGCCAACTCTTATCGGTACCGCGGAATGGCTACACCTTC,CASSQLLSVPRNGYTF,-,-,TRBJ1-2,TRBV6-2/TRBV6-3
TGTGCCTGGAGTGTTACGAGACAAGAGACCCAGTACTTC,CAWSVTRQETQYF,-,-,TRBJ2-5,TRBV30
TGTGCCAGCAGCGTGGGACAAAACTACGAGCAGTACTTC,CASSVGQNYEQYF,-,-,TRBJ2-7,TRBV9
TGTGCCTGCTTTCCCGGGACAGATACGCAGTATTTT,CACFPGTDTQYF,-,-,TRBJ2-3,TRBV30